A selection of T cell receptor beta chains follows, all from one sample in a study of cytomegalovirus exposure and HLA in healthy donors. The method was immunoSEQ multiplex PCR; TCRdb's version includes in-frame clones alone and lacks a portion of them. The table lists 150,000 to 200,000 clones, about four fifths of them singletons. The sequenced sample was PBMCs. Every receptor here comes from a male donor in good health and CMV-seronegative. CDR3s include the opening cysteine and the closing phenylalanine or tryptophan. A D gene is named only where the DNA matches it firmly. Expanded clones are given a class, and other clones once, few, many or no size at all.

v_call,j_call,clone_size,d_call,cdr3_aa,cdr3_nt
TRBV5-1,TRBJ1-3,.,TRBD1,CASSLAGTGVTGFSGNTIYF,TGCGCCAGCAGCTTGGCCGGGACAGGGGTTACCGGATTCTCTGGAAACACCATATATTTT
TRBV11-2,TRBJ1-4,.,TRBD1,CASSLADRFNEKLFF,TGTGCCAGCAGCTTAGCGGACAGGTTTAATGAAAAACTGTTTTTT
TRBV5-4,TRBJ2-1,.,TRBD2,CASKASGGASSYNEQFF,TGTGCCAGCAAGGCTAGCGGGGGTGCCAGCTCCTACAATGAGCAGTTCTTC
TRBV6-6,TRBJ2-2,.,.,CASSLNTGELFF,TGTGCCAGCAGTCTGAACACCGGGGAGCTGTTTTTT
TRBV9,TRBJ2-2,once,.,CASSGTWAPNTGELFF,TGTGCCAGCAGCGGTACATGGGCGCCGAACACCGGGGAGCTGTTTTTT
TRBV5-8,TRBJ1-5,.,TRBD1,CASINAAGTGYQPQHF,TGTGCCAGCATCAATGCGGCCGGGACAGGGTATCAGCCCCAGCATTTT
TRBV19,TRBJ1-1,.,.,CASSPYRDQGTEAFF,TGTGCCAGTAGTCCTTACAGGGATCAGGGGACTGAAGCTTTCTTT
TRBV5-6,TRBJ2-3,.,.,CASSLGIGTDTQYF,TGTGCCAGCAGCTTGGGAATAGGCACAGATACGCAGTATTTT
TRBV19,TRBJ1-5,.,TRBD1,CASRSGTGGNQPQHF,TGTGCCAGTAGATCTGGGACAGGTGGCAATCAGCCCCAGCATTTT
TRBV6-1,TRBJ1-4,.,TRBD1,CASSVSTGGGGEKLFF,TGTGCCAGCAGTGTTTCGACAGGGGGTGGAGGTGAAAAACTGTTTTTT
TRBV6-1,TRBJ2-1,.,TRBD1,CASSRQGAYNEQFF,TGTGCCAGCAGCCGACAGGGAGCCTACAATGAGCAGTTCTTC
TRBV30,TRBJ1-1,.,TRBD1,CAWDRQGNTEAFF,TGTGCCTGGGATAGACAGGGGAACACTGAAGCTTTCTTT
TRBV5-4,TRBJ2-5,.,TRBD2,CASSLAGWYQETQYF,TGTGCCAGCAGCTTAGCGGGGTGGTACCAAGAGACCCAGTACTTC
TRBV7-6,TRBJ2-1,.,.,CASSLAVAEAYNEQFF,TGTGCCAGCAGCTTAGCTGTAGCGGAGGCCTACAATGAGCAGTTCTTC
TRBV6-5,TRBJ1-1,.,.,CASSYLSGTEAFF,TGTGCCAGCAGTTATTTGTCGGGCACTGAAGCTTTCTTT
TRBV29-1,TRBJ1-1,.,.,CSVDFRDRITEAFF,TGCAGCGTTGACTTCCGGGATCGGATCACTGAAGCTTTCTTT
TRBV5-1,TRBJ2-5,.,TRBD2,CASSVGQLAGGQETQYF,TGCGCCAGCAGCGTCGGCCAACTAGCGGGGGGGCAAGAGACCCAGTACTTC
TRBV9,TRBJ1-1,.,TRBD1,CASSPLKTGISFF,TGTGCCAGCAGCCCCCTTAAGACAGGGATATCTTTCTTT
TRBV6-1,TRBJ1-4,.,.,CASSDRGFGEKLFF,TGTGCCAGCAGTGACAGGGGTTTCGGGGAAAAACTGTTTTTT
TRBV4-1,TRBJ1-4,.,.,CASSQQEKLFF,TGCGCCAGCAGCCAACAAGAAAAACTGTTTTTT
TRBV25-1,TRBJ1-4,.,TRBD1,CASSEYLQGGNEKLFF,TGTGCCAGCAGTGAATATTTACAGGGGGGAAATGAAAAACTGTTTTTT
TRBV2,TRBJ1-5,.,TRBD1,CASRRGQGNQPQHF,TGTGCCAGCAGGAGGGGACAGGGGAATCAGCCCCAGCATTTT
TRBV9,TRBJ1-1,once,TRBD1,CASSENRGETGAFF,TGTGCCAGCAGCGAGAACAGGGGGGAGACCGGAGCTTTCTTT
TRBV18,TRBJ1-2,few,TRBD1,CASSGTVNYGYTF,TGTGCCAGCTCGGGGACAGTCAACTATGGCTACACCTTC
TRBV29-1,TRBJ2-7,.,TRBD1,CSGIQGVTYEQYF,TGCAGCGGGATCCAGGGGGTCACCTACGAGCAGTACTTC
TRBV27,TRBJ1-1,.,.,CASKDSLNTEAFF,TGTGCCAGCAAGGACAGTTTGAACACTGAAGCTTTCTTT
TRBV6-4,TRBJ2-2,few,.,CASSEQGGGTGELFF,TGTGCCAGCAGTGAACAGGGAGGGGGCACCGGGGAGCTGTTTTTT
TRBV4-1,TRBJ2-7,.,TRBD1,CASSQDQGPDRASSYEQYF,TGCGCCAGCAGCCAAGATCAGGGACCGGACAGGGCCAGCTCCTACGAGCAGTACTTC
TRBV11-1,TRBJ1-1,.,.,CASSPSLNTEAFF,TGTGCCAGCTCGCCTAGCTTGAACACTGAAGCTTTCTTT
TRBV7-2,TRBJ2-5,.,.,CASSSNQETQYF,TGTGCCAGCAGCTCTAACCAAGAGACCCAGTACTTC
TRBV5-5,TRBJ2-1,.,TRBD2,CASRRTSGPYNEQFF,TGTGCCAGCAGGCGGACTAGTGGGCCGTACAATGAGCAGTTCTTC
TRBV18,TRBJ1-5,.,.,CASSPELQGQPQHF,TGTGCCAGCTCACCAGAGCTTCAGGGGCAGCCCCAGCATTTT
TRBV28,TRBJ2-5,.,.,CASTTQGTQETQYF,TGTGCCAGCACCACTCAGGGCACCCAAGAGACCCAGTACTTC
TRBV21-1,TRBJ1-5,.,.,CASSKTGKTSNQPQHF,TGTGCCAGCAGCAAGACAGGGAAAACGAGCAATCAGCCCCAGCATTTT
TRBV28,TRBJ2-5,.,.,CATPTQYF,TGTGCCACCCCAACCCAGTACTTC
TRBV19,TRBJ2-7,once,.,CASSIETGGPSQQYF,TGTGCCAGTAGTATAGAGACAGGCGGCCCCAGCCAGCAGTACTTC
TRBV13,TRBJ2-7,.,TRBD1,CASAPGTGHRDEQYF,TGTGCCAGCGCCCCCGGGACAGGGCATCGAGACGAGCAGTACTTC
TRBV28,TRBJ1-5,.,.,CASSRQVSQPQHF,TGTGCCAGCAGTCGACAGGTTTCACAGCCCCAGCATTTT
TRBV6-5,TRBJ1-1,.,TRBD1,CASSRTRTGGTEAFF,TGTGCCAGCAGTCGGACGAGGACAGGGGGAACTGAAGCTTTCTTT
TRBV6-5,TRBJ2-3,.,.,CASRTTGSADTQYF,TGTGCCAGCAGGACTACAGGGAGCGCAGATACGCAGTATTTT
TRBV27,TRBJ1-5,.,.,CASRGGGGNQPQHF,TGTGCCAGCAGGGGGGGAGGGGGCAATCAGCCCCAGCATTTT
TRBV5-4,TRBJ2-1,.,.,CASSQTRGEQFF,TGTGCCAGCAGCCAAACTCGGGGTGAGCAGTTCTTC
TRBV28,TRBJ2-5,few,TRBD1,CASSSRYRGGQYF,TGTGCCAGCAGTTCCCGGTACAGGGGTGGGCAGTACTTC
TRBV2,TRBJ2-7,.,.,CASNIWRTAYEQYF,TGTGCCAGCAATATCTGGCGAACAGCCTACGAGCAGTACTTC
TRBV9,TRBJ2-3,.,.,CASSGALGADTQYF,TGTGCCAGCAGCGGAGCCCTCGGGGCAGATACGCAGTATTTT
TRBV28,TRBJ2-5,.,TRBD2,CASRWSGGGETQYF,TGTGCCAGCCGCTGGTCGGGAGGCGGAGAGACCCAGTACTTC
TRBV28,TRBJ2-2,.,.,CASSEPGLFTGELFF,TGTGCCAGCAGTGAACCGGGACTTTTCACCGGGGAGCTGTTTTTT
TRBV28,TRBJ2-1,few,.,CASSPRPGDGNEQFF,TGTGCCAGCAGTCCTCGTCCGGGGGACGGAAATGAGCAGTTCTTC
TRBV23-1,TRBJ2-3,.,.,CASSLAGRPDTQYF,TGCGCCAGCAGTCTTGCGGGAAGGCCAGATACGCAGTATTTT
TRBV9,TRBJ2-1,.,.,CASGVGASSYNEQFF,TGTGCCAGCGGGGTTGGGGCGAGCTCCTACAATGAGCAGTTCTTC
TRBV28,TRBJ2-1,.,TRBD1,CASSSDRAYNEQFF,TGTGCCAGCAGTTCGGACAGGGCCTACAATGAGCAGTTCTTC
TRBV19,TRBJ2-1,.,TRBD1,CASKGLGQKNEQFF,TGTGCCAGTAAGGGTTTGGGACAGAAGAATGAGCAGTTCTTC
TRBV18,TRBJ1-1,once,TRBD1,CASSPGQEAEAFF,TGTGCCAGCTCACCGGGACAGGAGGCTGAAGCTTTCTTT
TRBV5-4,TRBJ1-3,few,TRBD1,CASSWGTGALSGNTIYF,TGTGCCAGCAGCTGGGGGACAGGGGCCCTCTCTGGAAACACCATATATTTT
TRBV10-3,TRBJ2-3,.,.,CAISKWTESTDTQYF,TGTGCCATCAGTAAATGGACAGAAAGCACAGATACGCAGTATTTT